A single sample gave rise to the 20 T cell receptor beta chains below, sequenced in a study of cytomegalovirus exposure and HLA in healthy donors. The PCR employed 60 Vbeta primers together with 13 Jbeta primers. Measured with immunoSEQ multiplex PCR; TCRdb has only the in-frame clones, and not every one. The table lists approximately 160,000 clones, 60% to 75% of them singletons. Input material: PBMCs. The receptor set was obtained from a woman aged 50 to 60 in good health and CMV-seropositive.

The genes are TRBV28 and TRBJ1-1, with D uncertain. The CDR3 extends over 15 amino acids. The V end was cut by 6 bases, the J end by 2 bases, with 16 bases between. Germline V CDR1 and CDR2: MDHEN, SYDVKM. CDR3 coding DNA: TGTGCCAGCAGCTCACCGTGGACGGGAAACACTGAAGCTTTCTTT. This encodes CASSSPWTGNTEAFF.

J is TRBJ2-5 and V is TRBV29-1, with D maybe TRBD1 (6 bases). From germline, CDR1 is SQVTM and CDR2 ANQGSEA. This CDR3 is built from 13 residues. V dropped 3 bases and J dropped 5 bases, with 13 bases sitting between them. The CDR3 coding sequence is TGCAGCGTTGAGTCCAGGGGTAGGGAGACCCAGTACTTC. Its translation: CSVESRGRETQYF.

The chain is built from TRBV18 and TRBJ2-7; a possible D gene is TRBD1 (7 bases). The V end lost 3 bases, the J end lost 7 bases, and 10 bases lay between the germline ends. The CDR3 spans 12 residues. Germline V gene data show CDR1 as KGHSH and CDR2 as LQKENI. CDR3 sequence: CASSPEGQEQYF. The CDR3 DNA sequence: TGTGCCAGCTCACCGGAGGGACAGGAGCAGTACTTC.

CDR3 DNA: TGTGCCAGCAGTTTATATGGGACAGGACCCTCTGGAAACACCATATATTTT. Protein: CASSLYGTGPSGNTIYF. The chain combines TRBV27 with TRBJ1-3, with 8 bases lining up with TRBD1. The CDR3 has 17 residues. In germline, CDR1 is MNHEY, CDR2 SMNVEV (reference sequence). Trimming took 1 base from V and 0 from J; bases not matched to a gene: 5.

V gene TRBV27 combines with J gene TRBJ2-3; D uncertain. The germline CDR1 and CDR2 sequences are MNHEY and SMNVEV (reference sequence). The CDR3 consists of 11 residues. The V gene lost 2 bases and the J gene lost 6 bases, with 3 bases spanning the gap. The CDR3 reads CASSLRDTQYF. In DNA form, the CDR3 reads TGTGCCAGCAGTTTACGGGATACGCAGTATTTT.

The chain links TRBV5-1 to TRBJ1-4; D remains unclear. The CDR3 covers 15 residues. Deletions cut 4 bases from V and 0 bases from J, with 10 bases between. CDR1 is SGHRS, CDR2 YFSETQ, per germline. The CDR3 region has the DNA TGCGCCAGCAGCCCCATAGATGCAACTAATGAAAAACTGTTTTTT. It specifies CASSPIDATNEKLFF.

The gene calls are TRBV4-1 and TRBJ1-2, with D maybe TRBD1 (5 bases). The ends were cut back, 0 bases at V and 5 bases at J, with 13 bases in the middle. Germline CDR1 MGHRA, CDR2 YSYEKL. CDR3 length: 15 residues. CDR3 protein: CASSQDPGQGYGYTF. The CDR3 bases are TGCGCCAGCAGCCAAGACCCCGGGCAGGGATATGGCTACACCTTC.

V and J are TRBV5-1 and TRBJ2-7; the match to TRBD2 covers 13 bases. CDR3 length: 17 amino acids. Per the germline V gene, CDR1 is SGHRS and CDR2 is YFSETQ. The junction had 10 bases not matched to a gene; V was cut back by 4 bases and J by 3 bases. CDR3 bases: TGCGCCAGCAGCGGTCAACTAGCGGGGGGGACCTACTACGAGCAGTACTTC. It yields the protein CASSGQLAGGTYYEQYF.

The genes are TRBV6-1 and TRBJ2-1, with 9 positions matching TRBD2. Germline CDR1 reads MNHNS; CDR2 reads SASEGT. The CDR3 is 17 amino acids. Trimming at V came to 0 bases and at J to 7 bases, leaving 10 bases not matched to a gene. CDR3 residues: CASSEAKRTSVGNEQFF. Here the CDR3 DNA reads TGTGCCAGCAGTGAAGCTAAGCGGACTAGCGTCGGGAATGAGCAGTTCTTC.

The chain has TRBV7-9 and TRBJ2-2; D is possibly TRBD2 (6 bases). The germline V gene has CDR1 SEHNR and CDR2 FQNEAQ (reference sequence). The V end was cut by 2 bases, the J end by 5 bases, with 9 bases between. CDR3 length equals 14 residues. The CDR3 DNA is TGTGCCAGCAGCTTAAAGGGAGGAACCGGGGAGCTGTTTTTT. The encoded protein is CASSLKGGTGELFF. Full variable domain (rest looked up from reference TRBV7-9 and TRBJ2-2): DTGVSQNPRHKITKRGQNVTFRCDPISEHNRLYWYRQTLGQGPEFLTYFQNEAQLEKSRLLSDRFSAERPKGSFSTLEIQRTEQGDSAMYLCASSLKGGTGELFFGEGSRLTVL.

This sequence joins TRBV2 and TRBJ1-5; D unclear. Germline V gene lookup returns CDR1 SNHLY and CDR2 FYNNEI. The CDR3 has 14 residues. V lost 4 bases to trimming and J lost 3 bases, with 10 bases between them. Here the CDR3 reads CASSGGSPNQPQHF. The CDR3 DNA follows: TGTGCCAGCAGTGGAGGGTCACCCAATCAGCCCCAGCATTTT. Variable domain in full (rest from reference TRBV2 and TRBJ1-5): EPEVTQTPSHQVTQMGQEVILRCVPISNHLYFYWYRQILGQKVEFLVSFYNNEISEKSEIFDDQFSVERPDGSNFTLKIRSTKLEDSAMYFCASSGGSPNQPQHFGDGTRLSIL.

The genes are TRBV7-9 and TRBJ1-2; D remains ambiguous. Germline CDR1 reads SEHNR; CDR2 reads FQNEAQ (reference sequence). This CDR3 is built from 14 residues. The V gene lost 5 bases and the J gene lost 6 bases, with 16 bases spanning the gap. The CDR3 sequence: CASSPITVFNGYTF. CDR3 sequence (DNA): TGTGCCAGCAGCCCAATTACAGTGTTCAATGGCTACACCTTC.

This clone showed up just once. V and J are TRBV15 and TRBJ2-1, with D hard to call. The CDR3 is 13 amino acids. Germline CDR1 reads LNHNV; CDR2 reads YYDKDF (reference sequence). Trimming cost V 0 bases and J 8 bases, with 8 bases left between them. The CDR3, as DNA: TGTGCCACCAGCAGAGATCTTTCGTATGAGCAGTTCTTC. This gives the protein CATSRDLSYEQFF.

This clone was recorded a few times. The chain carries TRBV2 and TRBJ2-3; TRBD2 aligns across 11 bases. This CDR3 is built from 15 residues. With 6 bases clipped from V and 3 bases from J, the junction kept 5 bases outside the gene matches. Germline-derived CDR1 and CDR2 are SNHLY and FYNNEI. DNA of the CDR3: TGTGCCAGCAGAGAACTAGCGGGGGATACAGATACGCAGTATTTT. Translated, it gives CASRELAGDTDTQYF.

The rearrangement links TRBV7-6 to TRBJ2-5; 8 bases map to TRBD2. Germline CDR1 is SGHVS and CDR2 is FNYEAQ. This CDR3 has 13 amino acids. Trimming at V came to 5 bases and at J to 5 bases, leaving 4 bases not matched to a gene. CDR3 sequence reads: CASSRGLGETQYF. The CDR3 nucleotides are TGTGCCAGCAGCCGGGGACTAGGGGAGACCCAGTACTTC.

The genes are TRBV11-3 and TRBJ2-7; a weak D match, TRBD2 (5 bases). Germline assignment: CDR1 SGHNT and CDR2 YENEEA. This CDR3 comprises 13 residues. V was shortened by 5 bases and J by 3 bases, with 11 bases between the two germline ends. CDR3 amino acids: CASSPDEGYEQYF. The CDR3 DNA reads TGTGCCAGCAGCCCCGATGAGGGCTACGAGCAGTACTTC.

The gene calls are TRBV28 and TRBJ1-6; the D is unclear. Germline values: CDR1 MDHEN, CDR2 SYDVKM. The CDR3 loop spans 12 amino acids. Trimming removed 1 base from V and 10 bases from J, with 5 bases in between. The CDR3 bases are TGTGCCAGCAGTTTATTTGCGTCACCCCTCCACTTT. Translating it yields CASSLFASPLHF.

V usage is TRBV10-3 and J usage is TRBJ2-7; 13 nucleotides align to TRBD2. The CDR3 loop spans 15 amino acids. V trimming: 4 bases; J trimming: 2 bases; junction bases outside the gene matches: 2. Germline V gene data show CDR1 as ENHRY and CDR2 as SYGVKD. CDR3 amino acids: CAISGGLAGTYEQYF. In DNA form, the CDR3 reads TGTGCCATCAGTGGGGGACTAGCGGGGACCTACGAGCAGTACTTC.

V and J are TRBV11-2 and TRBJ2-5, with 12 nucleotides matching TRBD2. J was trimmed by 4 bases and V by 3 bases; bases with no gene match: 3. Germline CDR1 SGHAT, CDR2 FQNNGV. The CDR3 is 15 residues long. The CDR3 here is CASSFMTSGGETQYF. CDR3 nucleotides: TGTGCCAGCAGCTTCATGACTAGCGGGGGAGAGACCCAGTACTTC.

The chain uses TRBV9 and TRBJ2-5; TRBD2 might be the D (6 bases). V gave up 2 bases and J gave up 1 base, with 12 bases separating them. Germline loops: CDR1 SGDLS, CDR2 YYNGEE. The CDR3 totals 15 residues. The CDR3 coding sequence is TGTGCCAGCAGCGTCCTAGGCGGGGCCCAAGAGACCCAGTACTTC. Translating it yields CASSVLGGAQETQYF.